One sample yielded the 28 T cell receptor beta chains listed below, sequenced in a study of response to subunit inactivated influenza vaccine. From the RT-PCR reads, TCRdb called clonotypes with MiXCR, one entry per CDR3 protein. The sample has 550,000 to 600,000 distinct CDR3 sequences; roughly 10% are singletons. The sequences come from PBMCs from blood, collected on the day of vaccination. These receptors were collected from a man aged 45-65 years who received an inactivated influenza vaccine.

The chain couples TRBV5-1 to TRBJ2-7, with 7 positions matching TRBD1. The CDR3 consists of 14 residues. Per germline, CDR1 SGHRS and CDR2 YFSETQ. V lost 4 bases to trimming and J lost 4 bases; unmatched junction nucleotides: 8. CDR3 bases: TGCGCCAGCAGCGCAGGGGGTATTCTTTACGAGCAGTACTTC. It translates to CASSAGGILYEQYF. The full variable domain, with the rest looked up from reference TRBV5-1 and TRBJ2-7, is KAGVTQTPRYLIKTRGQQVTLSCSPISGHRSVSWYQQTPGQGLQFLFEYFSETQRNKGNFPGRFSGRQFSNSRSEMNVSTLELGDSALYLCASSAGGILYEQYFGPGTRLTVT.

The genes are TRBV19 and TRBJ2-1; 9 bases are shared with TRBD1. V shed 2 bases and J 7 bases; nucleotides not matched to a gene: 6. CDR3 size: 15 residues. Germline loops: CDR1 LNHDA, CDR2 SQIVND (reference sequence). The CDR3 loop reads CASSIWGQGRNEQFF. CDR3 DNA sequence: TGTGCCAGTAGTATATGGGGACAGGGAAGAAATGAGCAGTTCTTC.

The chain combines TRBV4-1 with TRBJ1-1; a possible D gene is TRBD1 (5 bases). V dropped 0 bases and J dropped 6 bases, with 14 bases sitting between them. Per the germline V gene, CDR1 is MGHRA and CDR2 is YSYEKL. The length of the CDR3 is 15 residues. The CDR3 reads CASSQEPTVRAEAFF. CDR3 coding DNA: TGCGCCAGCAGCCAAGAGCCGACAGTTCGTGCTGAAGCTTTCTTT.

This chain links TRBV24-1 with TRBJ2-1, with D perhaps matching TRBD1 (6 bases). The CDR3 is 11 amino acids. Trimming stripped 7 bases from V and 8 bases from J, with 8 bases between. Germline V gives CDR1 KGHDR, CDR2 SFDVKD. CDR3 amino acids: CATSRGDEQFF. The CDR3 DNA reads TGTGCCACCAGCAGGGGCGATGAGCAGTTCTTC.

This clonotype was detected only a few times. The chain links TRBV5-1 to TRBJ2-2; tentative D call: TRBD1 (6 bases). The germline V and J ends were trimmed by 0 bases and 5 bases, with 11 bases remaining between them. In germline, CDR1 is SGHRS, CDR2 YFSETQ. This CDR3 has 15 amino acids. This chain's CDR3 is CASSLEPRGTGELFF. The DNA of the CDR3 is TGCGCCAGCAGCTTGGAGCCCAGGGGAACCGGGGAGCTGTTTTTT.

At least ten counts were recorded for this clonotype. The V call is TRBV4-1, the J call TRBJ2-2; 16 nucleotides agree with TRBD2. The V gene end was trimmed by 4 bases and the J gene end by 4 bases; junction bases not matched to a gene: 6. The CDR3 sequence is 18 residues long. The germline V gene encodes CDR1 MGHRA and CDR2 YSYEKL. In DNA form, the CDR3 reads TGCGCCAGCAGCCGGGGACTAGCGGGGGGGCCAAGCACCGGGGAGCTGTTTTTT. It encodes CASSRGLAGGPSTGELFF.

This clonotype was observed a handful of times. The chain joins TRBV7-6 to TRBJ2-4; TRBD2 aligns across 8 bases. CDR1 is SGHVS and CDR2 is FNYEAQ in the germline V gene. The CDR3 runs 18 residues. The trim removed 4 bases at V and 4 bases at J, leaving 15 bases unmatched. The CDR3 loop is CASSSSSRPGLEKNIQYF. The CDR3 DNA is TGTGCCAGCAGCTCCTCCTCTCGACCGGGACTAGAGAAAAACATTCAGTACTTC.

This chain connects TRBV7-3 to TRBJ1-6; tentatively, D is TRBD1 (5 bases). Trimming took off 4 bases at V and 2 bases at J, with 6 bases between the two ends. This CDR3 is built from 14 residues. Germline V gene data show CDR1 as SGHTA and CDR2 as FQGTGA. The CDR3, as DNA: TGTGCCAGCAGCTGGGGCGCCTATAATTCACCCCTCCACTTT. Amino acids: CASSWGAYNSPLHF. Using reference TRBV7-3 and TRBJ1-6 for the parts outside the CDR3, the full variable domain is GAGVSQTPSNKVTEKGKYVELRCDPISGHTALYWYRQSLGQGPEFLIYFQGTGAADDSGLPNDRFFAVRPEGSVSTLKIQRTERGDSAVYLCASSWGAYNSPLHFGNGTRLTVT.

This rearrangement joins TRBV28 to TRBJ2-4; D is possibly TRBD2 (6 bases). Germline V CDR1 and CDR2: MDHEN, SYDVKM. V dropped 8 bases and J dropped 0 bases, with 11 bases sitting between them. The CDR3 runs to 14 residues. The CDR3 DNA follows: TGTGCCAGCCGTACGGGGGTAGCCAAAAACATTCAGTACTTC. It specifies CASRTGVAKNIQYF.

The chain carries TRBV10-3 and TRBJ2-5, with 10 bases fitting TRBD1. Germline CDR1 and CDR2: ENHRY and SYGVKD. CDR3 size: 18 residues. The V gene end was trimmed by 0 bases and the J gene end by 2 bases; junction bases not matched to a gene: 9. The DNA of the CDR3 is TGTGCCATCAGTGAGTCCGAGACAGGGGGCCTGTCTCAAGAGACCCAGTACTTC. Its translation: CAISESETGGLSQETQYF.

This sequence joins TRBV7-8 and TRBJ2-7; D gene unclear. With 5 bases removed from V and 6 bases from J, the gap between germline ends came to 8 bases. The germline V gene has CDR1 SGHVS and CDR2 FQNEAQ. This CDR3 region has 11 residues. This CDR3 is CASSKNSEQYF. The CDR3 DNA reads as TGTGCCAGCAGCAAAAACAGCGAGCAGTACTTC.

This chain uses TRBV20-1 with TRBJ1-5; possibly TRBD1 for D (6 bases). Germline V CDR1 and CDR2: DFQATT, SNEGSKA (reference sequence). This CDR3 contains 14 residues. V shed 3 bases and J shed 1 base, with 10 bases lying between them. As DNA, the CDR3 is TGCAGTGCTAGGGCCGGACAGAGCAATCAGCCCCAGCATTTT. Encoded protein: CSARAGQSNQPQHF.

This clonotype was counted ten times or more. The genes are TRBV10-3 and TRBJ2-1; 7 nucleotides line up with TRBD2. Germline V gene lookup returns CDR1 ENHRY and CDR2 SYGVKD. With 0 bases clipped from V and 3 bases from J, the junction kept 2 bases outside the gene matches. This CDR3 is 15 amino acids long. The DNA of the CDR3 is TGTGCCATCAGTGAGTCCGGGGGGTTCTACAATGAGCAGTTCTTC. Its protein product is CAISESGGFYNEQFF.

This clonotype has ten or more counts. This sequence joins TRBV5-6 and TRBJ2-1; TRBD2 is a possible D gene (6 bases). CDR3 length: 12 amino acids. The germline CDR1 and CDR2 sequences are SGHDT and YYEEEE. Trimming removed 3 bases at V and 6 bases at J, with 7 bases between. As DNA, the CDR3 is TGTGCCAGCAGCTACGGGGGCAATGAGCAGTTCTTC. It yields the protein CASSYGGNEQFF. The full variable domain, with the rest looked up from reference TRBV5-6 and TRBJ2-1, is DAGVTQSPTHLIKTRGQQVTLRCSPKSGHDTVSWYQQALGQGPQFIFQYYEEEERQRGNFPDRFSGHQFPNYSSELNVNALLLGDSALYLCASSYGGNEQFFGPGTRLTVL.

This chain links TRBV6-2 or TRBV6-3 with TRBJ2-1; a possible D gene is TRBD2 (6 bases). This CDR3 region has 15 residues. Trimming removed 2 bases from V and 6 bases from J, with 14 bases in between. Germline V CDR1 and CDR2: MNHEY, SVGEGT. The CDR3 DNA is TGTGCCAGCAGTTACGGATCGGGAGTAGCCAATGAGCAGTTCTTC. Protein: CASSYGSGVANEQFF.

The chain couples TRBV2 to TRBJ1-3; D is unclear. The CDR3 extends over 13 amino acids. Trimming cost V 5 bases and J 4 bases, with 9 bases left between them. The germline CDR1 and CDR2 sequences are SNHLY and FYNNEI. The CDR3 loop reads CASSWTVGNTIYF. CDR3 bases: TGTGCCAGCAGTTGGACTGTCGGAAACACCATATATTTT.

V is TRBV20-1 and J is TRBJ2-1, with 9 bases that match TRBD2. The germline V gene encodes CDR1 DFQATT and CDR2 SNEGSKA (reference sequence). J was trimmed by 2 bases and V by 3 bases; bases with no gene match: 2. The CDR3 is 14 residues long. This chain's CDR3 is CSASRLAAYNEQFF. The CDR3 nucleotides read TGCAGTGCTAGTAGACTAGCGGCCTACAATGAGCAGTTCTTC.

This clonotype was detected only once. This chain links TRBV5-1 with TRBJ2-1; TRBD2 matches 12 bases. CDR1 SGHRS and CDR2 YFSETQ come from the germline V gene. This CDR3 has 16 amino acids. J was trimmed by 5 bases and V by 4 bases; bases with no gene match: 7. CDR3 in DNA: TGCGCCAGCAGCCAGCTCGGACTAGCGGGAAACAATGAGCAGTTCTTC. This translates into CASSQLGLAGNNEQFF.

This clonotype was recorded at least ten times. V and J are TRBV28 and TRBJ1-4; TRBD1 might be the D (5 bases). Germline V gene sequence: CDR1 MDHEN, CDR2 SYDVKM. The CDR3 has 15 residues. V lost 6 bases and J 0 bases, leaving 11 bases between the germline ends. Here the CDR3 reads CASSLTDATNEKLFF. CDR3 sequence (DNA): TGTGCCAGCAGCCTGACAGACGCAACTAATGAAAAACTGTTTTTT.

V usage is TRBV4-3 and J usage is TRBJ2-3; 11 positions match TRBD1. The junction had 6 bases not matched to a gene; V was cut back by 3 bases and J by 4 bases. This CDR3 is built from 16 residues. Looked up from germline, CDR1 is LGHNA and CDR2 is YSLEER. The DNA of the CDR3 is TGCGCCAGCAGCCAGGCGGGACAGGGGGTTTCAGATACGCAGTATTTT. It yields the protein CASSQAGQGVSDTQYF.

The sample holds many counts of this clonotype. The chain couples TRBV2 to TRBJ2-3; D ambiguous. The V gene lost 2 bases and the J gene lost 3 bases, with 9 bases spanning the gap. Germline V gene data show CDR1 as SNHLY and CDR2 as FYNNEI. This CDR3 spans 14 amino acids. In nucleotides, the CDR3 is TGTGCCAGCAGTGAATTCCCTGGGACAGATACGCAGTATTTT. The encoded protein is CASSEFPGTDTQYF.

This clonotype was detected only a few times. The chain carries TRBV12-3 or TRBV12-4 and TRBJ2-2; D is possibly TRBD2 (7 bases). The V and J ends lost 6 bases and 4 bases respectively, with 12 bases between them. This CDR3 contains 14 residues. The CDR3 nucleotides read TGTGCCAGCAGCGTAAGGGGGGGCACCGGGGAGCTGTTTTTT. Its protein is CASSVRGGTGELFF.

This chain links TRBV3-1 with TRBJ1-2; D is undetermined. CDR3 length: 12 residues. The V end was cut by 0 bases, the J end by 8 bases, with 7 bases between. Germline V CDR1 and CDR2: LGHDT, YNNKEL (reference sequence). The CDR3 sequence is CASSQDPGGYTF. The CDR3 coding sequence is TGTGCCAGCAGCCAAGATCCTGGGGGCTACACCTTC. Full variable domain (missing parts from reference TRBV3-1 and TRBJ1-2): DTAVSQTPKYLVTQMGNDKSIKCEQNLGHDTMYWYKQDSKKFLKIMFSYNNKELIINETVPNRFSPKSPDKAHLNLHINSLELGDSAVYFCASSQDPGGYTFGSGTRLTVV.

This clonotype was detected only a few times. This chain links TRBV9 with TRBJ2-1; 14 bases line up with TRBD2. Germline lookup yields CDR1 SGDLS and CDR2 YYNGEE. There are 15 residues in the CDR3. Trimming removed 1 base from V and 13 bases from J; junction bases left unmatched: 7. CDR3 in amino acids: CASSVPRLAGGAQFF. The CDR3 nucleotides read TGTGCCAGCAGCGTACCCCGACTAGCGGGAGGGGCTCAGTTCTTC.

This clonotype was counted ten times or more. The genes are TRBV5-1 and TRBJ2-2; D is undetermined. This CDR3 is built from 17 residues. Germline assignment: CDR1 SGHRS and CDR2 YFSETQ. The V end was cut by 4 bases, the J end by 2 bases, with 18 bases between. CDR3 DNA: TGCGCCAGCAGCCAAAATCGCTACGGGCTCAACACCGGGGAGCTGTTTTTT. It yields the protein CASSQNRYGLNTGELFF.

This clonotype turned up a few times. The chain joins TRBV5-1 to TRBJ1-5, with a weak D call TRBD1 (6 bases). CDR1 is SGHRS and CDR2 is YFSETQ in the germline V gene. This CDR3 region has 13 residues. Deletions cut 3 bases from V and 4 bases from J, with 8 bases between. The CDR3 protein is CASSSDRNQPQHF. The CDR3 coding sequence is TGCGCCAGCAGCTCGGACAGAAATCAGCCCCAGCATTTT.

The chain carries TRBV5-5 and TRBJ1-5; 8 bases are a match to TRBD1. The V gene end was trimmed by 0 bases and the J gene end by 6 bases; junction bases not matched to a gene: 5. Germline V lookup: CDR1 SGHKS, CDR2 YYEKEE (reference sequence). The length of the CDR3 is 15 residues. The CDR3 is CASSLVTGGRQPQHF. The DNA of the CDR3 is TGTGCCAGCAGCTTGGTTACAGGGGGTCGTCAGCCCCAGCATTTT.

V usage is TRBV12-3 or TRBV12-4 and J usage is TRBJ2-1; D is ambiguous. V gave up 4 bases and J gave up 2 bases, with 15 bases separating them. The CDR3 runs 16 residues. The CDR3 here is CASSSPGPGPYNEQFF. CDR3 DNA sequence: TGTGCCAGCAGTTCGCCGGGCCCCGGGCCCTACAATGAGCAGTTCTTC.